This T cell receptor (beta chain) was recorded in a study of cytomegalovirus exposure and HLA in healthy donors. About the research overall: An earlier analysis identified 95 million to 120 million unique TCR beta sequences in 150 million to 200 million T cells. A preliminary data release comprised 70 million to 95 million unique TCRs obtained from HLA-typed donors.

Germline CDR1 reads SGHTA; CDR2 reads FQGNSA. With V trimmed by 5 bases and J by 7 bases, 4 bases remained unmatched. The CDR3 spans 12 residues. This PCR relied on a set of 60 Vbeta primers and 13 Jbeta primers. Sequenced by immunoSEQ multiplex PCR; TCRdb stores in-frame clones only, minus some. The sample has around 190,000 clones, more than 75% seen once. As regards this clone: Antigen specificity is unknown.

Study-wide results and limits: Published work reported that the classifier diagnosed cytomegalovirus status with high specificity and sensitivity.

Sequenced sample: PBMCs. This sequence was found in a woman under 40 in good health and CMV-seropositive. The chain links TRBV7-2 to TRBJ1-2; 7 nucleotides line up with TRBD1. CDR3: CASSATGSGYTF. CDR3 in DNA: TGTGCCAGCAGCGCGACAGGGTCTGGCTACACCTTC.